Presented here are 15 T cell receptor beta chains from one specimen sequenced in a study of T cells in Graves' hyperthyroidism and ophthalmopathy (dated by TCRdb to about 2019). Library prep was done by multiplex PCR. The reads were generated on an Illumina HiSeq 2000. The TCR beta CDR3 regions were amplified from the RNA transcripts. A first-round RT-PCR of the TCR CDR3 used the HTBI primer set with the Qiagen OneStep RT-PCR kit. The public reads were run again by TCRdb, first through fastp at Q25 and then through MiXCR, and only productive beta chains were kept. Rows with one shared CDR3 protein collapse into an entry with the most common genes and DNA. Counted in this sample were over 350,000 distinct CDR3 sequences; less than 20% of them appeared once. 40% of the sample is taken by the ten largest. Sequenced: blood. Receptor source: a man aged 18-30 years with Graves' ophthalmopathy.

In its sample, this clonotype was seen many times. This chain links TRBV5-8 with TRBJ1-1; D is uncertain. Germline CDR1 reads SGHTS; CDR2 reads YDEGEE. V was cut by 9 bases and J by 4 bases, with 16 bases left in between. The CDR3 totals 13 residues. This chain's CDR3 is CATRRWGITEAFF. DNA for the CDR3: TGTGCCACCAGACGGTGGGGTATCACTGAAGCTTTCTTT.

The chain joins TRBV7-9 to TRBJ2-5, with D perhaps TRBD1 (6 bases). The V end was cut by 7 bases, the J end by 2 bases, with 11 bases between. Germline lookup yields CDR1 SEHNR and CDR2 FQNEAQ (reference sequence). CDR3 length: 13 amino acids. CDR3 loop: CASNQGQQETQYF. CDR3 DNA: TGTGCCAGCAACCAGGGACAACAAGAGACCCAGTACTTC.

This clonotype was observed a few times. This chain links TRBV14 with TRBJ2-7; D may match TRBD1 or TRBD2 (5 bases each). V gave up 0 bases and J gave up 3 bases, with 15 bases separating them. This CDR3 contains 16 residues. CDR1 SGHDN and CDR2 FVKESK come from the germline V gene. This CDR3 reads CASSQDRDGTIYEQYF. The CDR3 DNA reads TGTGCCAGCAGCCAAGATCGGGACGGAACAATCTACGAGCAGTACTTC.

In its sample, this clonotype was seen many times. The chain has TRBV28 and TRBJ1-2; 9 bases map to TRBD1. Germline trimming cut 7 bases from V and 8 bases from J; bases unmatched to any gene: 11. CDR1 and CDR2 from the germline V gene are MDHEN and SYDVKM. The CDR3 length is 14 residues. CDR3 in amino acids: CASKSPQGAGGYTF. CDR3 sequence (DNA): TGTGCCAGCAAGTCGCCACAGGGGGCGGGCGGCTACACCTTC.

The CDR3 region has the DNA TGCAGTGCTACCCCCCGCGACAGCGTCTACGAGCAGTACTTC. Encoded protein: CSATPRDSVYEQYF. The chain recombines TRBV20-1 with TRBJ2-7; perhaps TRBD1 as D (5 bases). Germline V gene lookup returns CDR1 DFQATT and CDR2 SNEGSKA (reference sequence). Trimming stripped 4 bases from V and 3 bases from J, with 16 bases between. There are 14 residues in the CDR3.

This clonotype has a count of ten or more. The rearrangement joins TRBV10-3 to TRBJ1-6, with a possible D match to TRBD1 (6 bases). The CDR3 loop spans 13 amino acids. Trimming stripped 6 bases from V and 8 bases from J, with 11 bases between. In germline, CDR1 is ENHRY, CDR2 SYGVKD. The CDR3 region has the DNA TGTGCCATCAGGGGGACATCCGATTCACCCCTCCACTTT. This sequence encodes CAIRGTSDSPLHF.

This clonotype has ten or more counts. This chain uses TRBV12-3 or TRBV12-4 with TRBJ2-1, with 7 nucleotides matching TRBD2. Germline trimming cut 6 bases from V and 2 bases from J; bases unmatched to any gene: 7. The length of the CDR3 is 15 residues. The DNA of the CDR3 is TGTGCCAGCAGACTCCTGGCGGGGGCCTACAATGAGCAGTTCTTC. The encoded protein is CASRLLAGAYNEQFF.

The chain employs TRBV28 and TRBJ2-7; D is perhaps TRBD2 (6 bases). CDR1 is MDHEN, CDR2 SYDVKM, per germline. The ends were cut back, 5 bases at V and 0 bases at J, with 14 bases in the middle. The CDR3 is 15 amino acids. Here the CDR3 DNA reads TGTGCCAGCAGTGCACCCGGGGGAAGCTCCTACGAGCAGTACTTC. It codes for CASSAPGGSSYEQYF. Looking up the rest from reference TRBV28 and TRBJ2-7 gives the full variable domain: DVKVTQSSRYLVKRTGEKVFLECVQDMDHENMFWYRQDPGLGLRLIYFSYDVKMKEKGDIPEGYSVSREKKERFSLILESASTNQTSMYLCASSAPGGSSYEQYFGPGTRLTVT.

About this clonotype: A much more abundant neighbour one base away suggests this may be a read error. Here the CDR3 reads CASSLTRLNSNQPQHF. The CDR3 DNA follows: TGTGCCAGCAGCCTTACGAGACTCAATAGCAATCAGCCCCAGCATTTT. The chain is built from TRBV5-1 and TRBJ1-5; D is unresolved. In germline, CDR1 is SGHRS, CDR2 YFSETQ. The CDR3 loop spans 16 amino acids.

The table lists this clonotype with many counts. The CDR3 sequence is CASSYGTANNEQFF. CDR3 coding DNA: TGTGCCAGCAGCTACGGGACAGCCAACAATGAGCAGTTCTTC. The chain is built from TRBV7-3 and TRBJ2-1; 7 bases map to TRBD1. Germline assignment: CDR1 SGHTA and CDR2 FQGTGA. The V gene end was trimmed by 4 bases and the J gene end by 5 bases; junction bases not matched to a gene: 5. The CDR3 runs 14 residues.

The chain carries TRBV10-2 and TRBJ2-1; 11 bases align to TRBD2. Germline V CDR1 and CDR2: WSHSY, SAAADI. This CDR3 has 14 residues. Trimming removed 4 bases from V and 10 bases from J; junction bases left unmatched: 6. DNA of the CDR3: TGCGCCAGCAGTGCGACTAGCGGGGTGGGGGAGCAGTTCTTC. Translating it yields CASSATSGVGEQFF.

This clonotype was counted ten times or more. The chain has TRBV6-1 and TRBJ1-1, with D unresolved. The V gene's germline CDR1 is MNHNS and CDR2 SASEGT. CDR3 size: 12 residues. Trimming shortened V by 7 bases and J by 1 base, and 7 bases separated the two germline ends. The CDR3 loop reads CASTLENTEAFF. CDR3 in DNA: TGTGCCAGCACCCTCGAGAACACTGAAGCTTTCTTT.

This clonotype was observed many times. The V call is TRBV10-2, the J call TRBJ2-7; D gene uncertain. Trimming shortened V by 0 bases and J by 2 bases, and 11 bases separated the two germline ends. Germline V gives CDR1 WSHSY, CDR2 SAAADI. This CDR3 region has 15 residues. The CDR3 DNA is TGCGCCAGCAGTGAGTCCCGGACCGTGACCTACGAGCAGTACTTC. Amino acid sequence: CASSESRTVTYEQYF.

This clonotype was seen more than once but under ten times. J is TRBJ2-4 and V is TRBV29-1; D possibly uses TRBD1 or TRBD2 (5 bases each). The V end was cut by 3 bases, the J end by 7 bases, with 16 bases between. CDR1 SQVTM and CDR2 ANQGSEA come from the germline V gene. The CDR3 has 14 amino acids. CDR3: CSVESPRDGNIQYF. The DNA of the CDR3 is TGCAGCGTTGAGTCCCCCAGGGACGGGAACATTCAGTACTTC.

The V call is TRBV12-3 or TRBV12-4, the J call TRBJ1-4; 7 bases align to TRBD1. The CDR3 is 15 amino acids. The junction had 6 bases not matched to a gene; V was cut back by 2 bases and J by 6 bases. The CDR3 nucleotides are TGTGCCAGCAGTTTACCCGGGACAGACGATGAAAAACTGTTTTTT. This codes for CASSLPGTDDEKLFF.